The present entry profiles one T cell receptor beta chain with its context. This CDR3 has 22 amino acids. Germline V gives CDR1 SGHRS, CDR2 YFSETQ. Trimming took 4 bases from V and 1 from J, leaving 34 bases between them. The table came from immunoSEQ multiplex PCR; TCRdb's copy has only in-frame clones and leaves some out. The sample holds fewer than 120,000 clones; roughly 90% are singletons and the top ten take around 3.9%. The data belong to a study of control samples from healthy donors and cancer patients. Material: PBMCs. The TCR was taken from an older woman with lung cancer. This chain links TRBV5-1 with TRBJ2-3; maybe TRBD2 (6 bases). CDR3 sequence reads: CASSPGLSPLTRVRDRTDTQYF. For the CDR3, the DNA is TGCGCCAGCAGCCCTGGACTATCCCCCTTAACAAGAGTAAGGGATCGCACAGATACGCAGTATTTT.